These T cell receptor beta chains were read from a single sample in a study of PD-1 blockade in classical Hodgkin lymphoma. Sequenced by immunoSEQ multiplex PCR; TCRdb stores in-frame clones only, minus some. The sample contains fewer than 35,000 clones, about 88% of which appear only once. The sequencing used CD4+ T cells from blood, collected before the fourth cycle of nivolumab. The origin of the receptors is a human donor with classical Hodgkin lymphoma. Each CDR3 is given without its conserved first and last residue.

cdr3_aa | v_call
ASGLVVSGANNEQF | TRBV12-5
ASSQAAGVRDTQY | TRBV4-1
AWSFGARAF | TRBV30
AWSHFDALDGEKLF | TRBV30
ASGDETHEQY | TRBV12-5
ASSLRAPHTDTQY | TRBV7-9
ASTREMAASQPQH | TRBV2
ASSYRAGVGTGELF | TRBV6-6
ASREIFRGYT | TRBV9
ASSLLGGGVYNEQF | TRBV6-5
ASSLSADTEAF | TRBV7-3
ASSLADYGYT | TRBV9
ASSLIGGEPGNEQF | TRBV7-2
AWSVQGRRYT | TRBV30
ASSSQGLEAF | TRBV7-6
ASSRVHQETQY | TRBV6-1
ASSQWLGSVEAF | TRBV16